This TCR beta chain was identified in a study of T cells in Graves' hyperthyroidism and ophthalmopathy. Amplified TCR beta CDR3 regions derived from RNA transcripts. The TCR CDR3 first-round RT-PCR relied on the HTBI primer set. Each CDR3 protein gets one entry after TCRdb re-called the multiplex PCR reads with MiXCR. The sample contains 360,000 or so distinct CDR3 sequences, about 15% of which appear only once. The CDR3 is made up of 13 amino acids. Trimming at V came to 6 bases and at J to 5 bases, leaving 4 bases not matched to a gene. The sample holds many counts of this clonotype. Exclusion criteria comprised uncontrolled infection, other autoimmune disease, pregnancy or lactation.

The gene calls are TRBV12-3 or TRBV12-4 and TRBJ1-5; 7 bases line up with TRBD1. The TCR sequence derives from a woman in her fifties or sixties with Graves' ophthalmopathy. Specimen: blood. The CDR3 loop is CASSLTGDQPQHF. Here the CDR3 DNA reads TGTGCCAGCAGCCTTACAGGGGATCAGCCCCAGCATTTT.